The clone carrying this T cell receptor beta chain was counted between two and nine times. Its antigen is unknown. These data come from a study of naive and memory T cell subsets. Findings and limits, study-wide: Naive repertoires, especially CD8, held a few larger clonotypes, possibly memory cells re-expressing CD45RA.

Trimming cost V 4 bases and J 1 base; bases outside gene matches: 9. Germline CDR1 and CDR2: SGDLS and YYNGEE. The CDR3 covers 18 residues. An equimolar mix of two oligonucleotides served as the beta constant-region primer for TRBC1 and TRBC2. Four rounds of PCR amplified the ligated cDNA using nested alpha and beta constant-region primers plus SP2. The cDNA 3' end received a ligated single-stranded oligonucleotide carrying the SP2 primer and a 12-nucleotide UMI. Each CDR3 protein is one row after TCRdb ran MiXCR on the UMI-ligation and nested PCR reads. The profile covers 99,000 or so distinct CDR3 sequences, with approximately 15% appearing a single time and roughly 2.8% taken by the ten largest.

The origin of this receptor is a human donor in good health. The V gene is TRBV9, the J gene TRBJ2-3; 13 bases match TRBD2. Sequencing was performed on naive CD8+ T cells from blood. DNA of the CDR3: TGTGCCAGCAGCTTTCGTACTAGCGGGGGGGCCGGCACAGATACGCAGTATTTT. Encoded protein: CASSFRTSGGAGTDTQYF.